This TCR beta chain was observed in a study of T cells in Graves' hyperthyroidism and ophthalmopathy. This CDR3 region has 13 residues. CDR1 and CDR2 from the germline V gene are GTSNPN and SVGIG (reference sequence). Trimming took 3 bases from V and 4 from J; bases not matched to a gene: 5. TCR beta CDR3 regions were amplified from RNA transcripts. First-round RT-PCR targeting the TCR CDR3 was performed with the HTBI primer set. TCRdb fed the multiplex PCR reads into MiXCR, producing one record per CDR3 protein. The sample yields hundreds of thousands of distinct CDR3 sequences, 14% seen once. This clonotype was seen many times.

The gene calls are TRBV30 and TRBJ2-7; 8 bases map to TRBD1. Sequenced sample: blood. The receptor was derived from a woman younger than 30 with Graves' hyperthyroidism. CDR3 bases: TGTGCCTGGAGACAGGGGGAATATTACGAGCAGTACTTC. This encodes CAWRQGEYYEQYF.